One and the same sample provided the 18 T cell receptor beta chains below, sequenced in a study of Graves' ophthalmopathy and Graves' hyperthyroidism. Investigators amplified TCR beta CDR3 regions from RNA transcripts. HTBI primers were employed in first-round RT-PCR, then a second-round multiplex PCR followed. TCRdb independently ran MiXCR on the multiplex PCR reads; one entry per CDR3 protein. The table lists over 500,000 distinct CDR3 sequences, about 20% of them singletons. Specimen: peripheral blood. These receptors were taken from a woman under 30 with stable Graves' hyperthyroidism. Some clones in this sample may be carry-over from other donors' samples.

The table lists this clonotype with many counts. One end of the junction fails to match germline, which may point to a read error. The chain is built from TRBV20-1 and TRBJ1-5; the D gene is possibly TRBD1 (6 bases). There are 14 residues in the CDR3. CDR1 and CDR2 from the germline V gene are DFQATT and SNEGSKA (reference sequence). The CDR3 sequence: CSARDLGGNQPQHF. The CDR3 DNA sequence: TGCAGTGCTAGAGATCTGGGGGGCAACCAGCCCCAGCATTTT.

V usage is TRBV20-1 and J usage is TRBJ1-6; D may be TRBD1 (5 bases). Per germline, CDR1 DFQATT and CDR2 SNEGSKA (reference sequence). The CDR3 has 15 amino acids. V was cut by 2 bases and J by 4 bases, with 12 bases left in between. CDR3 sequence reads: CSARTDSNYNSPLHF. The CDR3 nucleotides are TGCAGTGCTAGAACTGACAGCAATTATAATTCACCCCTCCACTTT.

This chain links TRBV28 with TRBJ1-2, with a weak D call TRBD1 (6 bases). The length of the CDR3 is 15 residues. Trimming removed 7 bases at V and 3 bases at J, with 18 bases between. Germline CDR1 is MDHEN and CDR2 is SYDVKM. The CDR3 coding sequence is TGTGCCAGCATTCCGTGGACAGTCACACACTATGGCTACACCTTC. As protein: CASIPWTVTHYGYTF.

This clonotype was detected many times. J is TRBJ2-2 and V is TRBV2, with D uncertain. Trimming left V 2 bases short and J 1 base short, with 8 bases between. Germline-derived CDR1 and CDR2 are SNHLY and FYNNEI. The CDR3 is made up of 15 amino acids. The CDR3 DNA reads TGTGCCAGCAGTGAAAGCAAGGGGAACACCGGGGAGCTGTTTTTT. This translates into CASSESKGNTGELFF.

This clonotype was picked up many times. V gene TRBV7-9 combines with J gene TRBJ2-2; D is uncertain. The CDR3 runs 15 residues. Germline CDR1 is SEHNR and CDR2 is FQNEAQ (reference sequence). V shed 5 bases and J shed 6 bases, with 16 bases lying between them. CDR3 bases: TGTGCCAGCAGCCCCCACTCCCAAGGGCCCGGGGAGCTGTTTTTT. Protein sequence: CASSPHSQGPGELFF. Full variable domain (remainder filled in from reference TRBV7-9 and TRBJ2-2): DTGVSQNPRHKITKRGQNVTFRCDPISEHNRLYWYRQTLGQGPEFLTYFQNEAQLEKSRLLSDRFSAERPKGSFSTLEIQRTEQGDSAMYLCASSPHSQGPGELFFGEGSRLTVL.

This clonotype was counted many times. The V gene is TRBV5-1, the J gene TRBJ2-7; TRBD1 matches at 9 bases. Germline V gene sequence: CDR1 SGHRS, CDR2 YFSETQ. The CDR3 length is 16 residues. The J segment lost 1 base and the V segment lost 4 bases, leaving 9 bases of the junction unmatched. This chain's CDR3 is CASSRDRALRSYEQYF. The CDR3 DNA reads TGCGCCAGCAGCCGGGACAGGGCCTTGAGATCCTACGAGCAGTACTTC.

The sample holds many counts of this clonotype. The chain recombines TRBV4-1 with TRBJ2-7; D remains unclear. The CDR3 spans 14 residues. Trimming cost V 0 bases and J 2 bases, with 8 bases left between them. Germline V CDR1 and CDR2: MGHRA, YSYEKL. The CDR3 bases are TGCGCCAGCAGCCAAGATCAGAGAACCTACGAGCAGTACTTC. As protein: CASSQDQRTYEQYF.

This clonotype has a handful of counts. This chain links TRBV6-2 or TRBV6-3 with TRBJ2-7; the D gene is possibly TRBD2 (5 bases). The CDR3 spans 15 residues. Trimming shortened V by 2 bases and J by 3 bases, and 14 bases separated the two germline ends. Per the germline V gene, CDR1 is MNHEY and CDR2 is SVGEGT. CDR3 nucleotide sequence: TGTGCCAGCAGTTACCCACCCCGGGGTTACTACGAGCAGTACTTC. It translates to CASSYPPRGYYEQYF.

This clonotype has at least ten counts. The chain is built from TRBV6-1 and TRBJ2-7; D unclear. Germline loops: CDR1 MNHNS, CDR2 SASEGT. V was pared by 4 bases and J by 1 base, with 14 bases between. The CDR3 extends over 15 amino acids. CDR3 bases: TGTGCCAGCAGTGGGAAGACCGTTGCTTCCTACGAGCAGTACTTC. Translating gives CASSGKTVASYEQYF.

This clonotype appeared many times. The chain employs TRBV28 and TRBJ1-1; no reliable D call. The V and J ends lost 5 bases and 7 bases respectively, with 8 bases between them. The CDR3 is 11 amino acids. Looked up from germline, CDR1 is MDHEN and CDR2 is SYDVKM. The CDR3 nucleotides read TGTGCCAGCAGTCTCACACGTGAAGCTTTCTTT. It encodes CASSLTREAFF. Full variable domain (remainder filled in from reference TRBV28 and TRBJ1-1): DVKVTQSSRYLVKRTGEKVFLECVQDMDHENMFWYRQDPGLGLRLIYFSYDVKMKEKGDIPEGYSVSREKKERFSLILESASTNQTSMYLCASSLTREAFFGQGTRLTVV.

This clonotype was counted many times. The germline gene is not matched at one end of the junction; a read error may be the cause. The chain carries TRBV5-1 and TRBJ2-2; no firm D call. The CDR3 runs 12 residues. CDR1 and CDR2 (germline): SGHRS, YFSETQ. The CDR3 DNA reads as TGTGCCAGCAGTTTGGACACCGGGGAGCTGTTTTTT. It codes for CASSLDTGELFF. The full variable domain, completed using reference TRBV5-1 and TRBJ2-2, is KAGVTQTPRYLIKTRGQQVTLSCSPISGHRSVSWYQQTPGQGLQFLFEYFSETQRNKGNFPGRFSGRQFSNSRSEMNVSTLELGDSALYLCASSLDTGELFFGEGSRLTVL.

The chain couples TRBV28 to TRBJ1-1; 7 nucleotides match TRBD1. Germline V gene lookup returns CDR1 MDHEN and CDR2 SYDVKM. CDR3 length equals 14 residues. Trimming at V came to 1 base and at J to 6 bases, leaving 5 bases not matched to a gene. The CDR3 here is CASSLFYQGAEAFF. In DNA, the CDR3 is TGTGCCAGCAGTTTATTTTACCAGGGGGCTGAAGCTTTCTTT.

This clonotype appeared many times. The chain has TRBV9 and TRBJ1-2; the D is unclear. The CDR3 spans 15 residues. The ends were cut back, 6 bases at V and 0 bases at J, with 15 bases in the middle. The germline V gene has CDR1 SGDLS and CDR2 YYNGEE. The CDR3 reads CASTPPGSANYGYTF. The CDR3 DNA follows: TGTGCCAGCACCCCCCCGGGCTCAGCTAACTATGGCTACACCTTC.

This clonotype was seen at least ten times. This chain connects TRBV30 to TRBJ1-1; D is uncertain. Germline loops: CDR1 GTSNPN, CDR2 SVGIG (reference sequence). This CDR3 contains 13 residues. V was pared by 4 bases and J by 3 bases, with 12 bases between. The CDR3 coding sequence is TGTGCCTGGAATTTCCGCCCTGACACTGAAGCTTTCTTT. Amino acid sequence: CAWNFRPDTEAFF.

This clonotype was seen a handful of times. CDR3: CASTELGGTGELFF. CDR3 nucleotides: TGTGCCAGCACCGAACTCGGGGGCACCGGGGAGCTGTTTTTT. V is TRBV2 and J is TRBJ2-2; D is perhaps TRBD2 (6 bases). The CDR3 sequence is 14 residues long. Germline CDR1 and CDR2: SNHLY and FYNNEI. V lost 7 bases and J lost 4, with 13 bases in between. The complete variable domain, with remaining parts taken from reference TRBV2 and TRBJ2-2, reads EPEVTQTPSHQVTQMGQEVILRCVPISNHLYFYWYRQILGQKVEFLVSFYNNEISEKSEIFDDQFSVERPDGSNFTLKIRSTKLEDSAMYFCASTELGGTGELFFGEGSRLTVL.

This clonotype was counted ten times or more. V and J are TRBV28 and TRBJ1-2; D is uncertain. V was shortened by 4 bases and J by 7 bases, with 28 bases between the two germline ends. CDR1 is MDHEN, CDR2 SYDVKM, per germline. The CDR3 sequence is 18 residues long. The CDR3: CASSSPPRWINVPVGYTF. The CDR3 DNA is TGTGCCAGCAGTTCCCCCCCTAGGTGGATTAACGTTCCGGTTGGCTACACCTTC.

V gene TRBV12-3 or TRBV12-4 combines with J gene TRBJ2-5; D could derive from TRBD1 or TRBD2 (5 bases each). V dropped 6 bases and J dropped 11 bases, with 22 bases sitting between them. This CDR3 contains 14 residues. DNA of the CDR3: TGTGCCAGCAGCCTCAGGGACCTGGTCGACCGTCAGTACTTC. Translating it yields CASSLRDLVDRQYF.

In regard to this clonotype: With a much larger clone just one base away, this may be a read error. J is TRBJ1-2 and V is TRBV7-9; D may be TRBD1 (5 bases). This CDR3 spans 13 amino acids. Germline V gene data show CDR1 as SEHNR and CDR2 as FQNEAQ (reference sequence). The CDR3 coding sequence is TGTGCCAGCAGCTTCTGGGGCTTCTATGGCTTCACCTTC. It specifies CASSFWGFYGFTF.